This T cell receptor beta chain is from a study of cytomegalovirus exposure and HLA in healthy donors. The PCR ran on 60 Vbeta and 13 Jbeta primers. Generated by immunoSEQ multiplex PCR, the TCRdb table keeps only in-frame clones and is missing some. The repertoire holds 280,000 or so clones, roughly 90% seen once, with 2% to 3% in the top ten. Study-level findings and limits: Researchers counted roughly 150 TCR beta chains as cytomegalovirus-associated. Later genetic work tied a missense DCLRE1C variant to beta-chain V and J trimming.

To note about this clone: What it recognizes is unknown.

CDR1 is SGHTA and CDR2 is FQGTGA in the germline V gene. V was shortened by 2 bases and J by 0 bases, with 11 bases between the two germline ends. The length of the CDR3 is 16 residues. The source of this sequence is a young woman in good health and CMV-seronegative. The material sequenced was PBMCs. The chain carries TRBV7-3 and TRBJ2-1; D perhaps matches TRBD2 (6 bases). The CDR3 DNA is TGTGCCAGCAGCTTAGGAGGGCCGGGCTCCTACAATGAGCAGTTCTTC. It yields the protein CASSLGGPGSYNEQFF.